Below, one TCR beta chain is given with its context. These data originate in a study of blood T cell repertoires in COVID-19. Across the whole study: Whether acute or convalescent, the COVID-19 samples came from the United States, Italy and Spain. Nucleic acid was either cDNA or gDNA, and it came from T cells, B-cell-depleted T cells, or PBMCs.

Germline V gives CDR1 MNHEY, CDR2 SVGAGI. The CDR3 extends over 13 amino acids. The V end was cut by 6 bases, the J end by 5 bases, with 10 bases between. Per the original data handling: Amplification of reference gene primers was used by the study to estimate nucleated cell counts. Sequencing used immunoSEQ multiplex PCR; TCRdb keeps in-frame clones, though not all of them. V and J calls and clone size are as listed in that table; D and trimming were resolved from the DNA. The sample yields over 150,000 clones, around 83% seen once. The genes are TRBV6-5 and TRBJ2-2; D is undetermined. The sequence was collected from a man aged 45 to 65 with active or convalescent COVID-19. Sequencing used peripheral blood. CDR3 in amino acids: CASRGLVTGELFF. The CDR3 nucleotides are TGTGCCAGCAGAGGCCTAGTGACCGGGGAGCTGTTTTTT.